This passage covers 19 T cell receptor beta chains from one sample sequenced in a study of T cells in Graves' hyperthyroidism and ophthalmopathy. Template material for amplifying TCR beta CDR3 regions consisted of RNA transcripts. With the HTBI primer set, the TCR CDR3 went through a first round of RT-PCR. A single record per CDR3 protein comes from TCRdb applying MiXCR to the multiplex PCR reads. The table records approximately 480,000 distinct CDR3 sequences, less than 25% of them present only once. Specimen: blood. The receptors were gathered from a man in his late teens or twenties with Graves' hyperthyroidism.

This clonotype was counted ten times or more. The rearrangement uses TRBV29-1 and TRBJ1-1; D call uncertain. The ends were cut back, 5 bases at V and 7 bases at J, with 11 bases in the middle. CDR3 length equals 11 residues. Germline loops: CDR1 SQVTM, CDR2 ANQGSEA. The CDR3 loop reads CSVRVRGEAFF. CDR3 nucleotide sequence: TGCAGCGTTAGGGTACGGGGTGAAGCTTTCTTT.

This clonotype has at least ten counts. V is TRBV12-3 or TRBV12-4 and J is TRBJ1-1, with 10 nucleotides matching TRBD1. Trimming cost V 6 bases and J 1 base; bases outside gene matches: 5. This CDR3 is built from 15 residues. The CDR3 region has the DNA TGTGCCAGCAGGGGTGACAGGGGGCCGAACACTGAAGCTTTCTTT. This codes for CASRGDRGPNTEAFF.

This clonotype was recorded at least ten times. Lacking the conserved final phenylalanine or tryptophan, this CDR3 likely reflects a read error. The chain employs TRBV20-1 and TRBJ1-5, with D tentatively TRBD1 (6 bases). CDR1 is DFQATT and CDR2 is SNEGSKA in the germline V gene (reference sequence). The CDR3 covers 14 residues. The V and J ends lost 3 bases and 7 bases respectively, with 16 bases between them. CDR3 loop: CSARIVGAGQPQHL. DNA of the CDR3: TGCAGTGCTAGGATTGTGGGGGCAGGGCAGCCCCAGCATCTT.

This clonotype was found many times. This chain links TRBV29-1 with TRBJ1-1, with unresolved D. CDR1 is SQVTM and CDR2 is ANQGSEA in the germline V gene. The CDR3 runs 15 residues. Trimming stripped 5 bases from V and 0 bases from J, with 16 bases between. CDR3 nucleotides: TGCAGCGTTCGGACCTACCGGGGAGTGAACACTGAAGCTTTCTTT. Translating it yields CSVRTYRGVNTEAFF. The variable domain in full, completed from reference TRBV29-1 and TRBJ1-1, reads SAVISQKPSRDICQRGTSLTIQCQVDSQVTMMFWYRQQPGQSLTLIATANQGSEATYESGFVIDKFPISRPNLTFSTLTVSNMSPEDSSIYLCSVRTYRGVNTEAFFGQGTRLTVV.

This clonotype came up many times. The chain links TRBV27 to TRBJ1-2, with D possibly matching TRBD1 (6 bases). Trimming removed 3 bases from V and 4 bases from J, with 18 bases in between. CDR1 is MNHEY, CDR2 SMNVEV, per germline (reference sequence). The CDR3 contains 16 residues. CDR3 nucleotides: TGTGCCAGCAGTTTTGACAGGAGGCTCGGGGGCTATGGCTACACCTTC. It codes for CASSFDRRLGGYGYTF.

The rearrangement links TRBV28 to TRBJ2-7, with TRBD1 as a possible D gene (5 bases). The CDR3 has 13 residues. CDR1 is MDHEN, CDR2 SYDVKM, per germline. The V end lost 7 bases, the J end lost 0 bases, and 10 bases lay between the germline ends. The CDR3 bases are TGTGCCAGCAAGAAGGACAACTCCTACGAGCAGTACTTC. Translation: CASKKDNSYEQYF.

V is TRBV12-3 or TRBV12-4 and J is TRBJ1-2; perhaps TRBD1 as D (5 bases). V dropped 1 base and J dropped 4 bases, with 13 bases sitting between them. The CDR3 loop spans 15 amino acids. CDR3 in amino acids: CASSLEGHEFYGYTF. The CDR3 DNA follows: TGTGCCAGCAGTTTAGAGGGGCACGAATTCTATGGCTACACCTTC.

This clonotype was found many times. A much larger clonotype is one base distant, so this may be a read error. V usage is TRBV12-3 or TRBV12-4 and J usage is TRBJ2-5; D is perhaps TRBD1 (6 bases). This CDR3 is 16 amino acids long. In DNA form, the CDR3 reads TGTGCCAGCAGCCCTAGACAGGCCGAGGCACAAGGGACCCAGTACTTC. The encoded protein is CASSPRQAEAQGTQYF.

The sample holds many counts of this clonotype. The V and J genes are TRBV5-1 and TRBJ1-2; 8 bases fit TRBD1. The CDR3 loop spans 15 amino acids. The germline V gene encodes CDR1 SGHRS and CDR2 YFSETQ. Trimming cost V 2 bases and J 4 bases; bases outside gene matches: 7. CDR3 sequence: CASSFGQGRGYGYTF. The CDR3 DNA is TGCGCCAGCAGCTTTGGACAGGGAAGAGGCTATGGCTACACCTTC.

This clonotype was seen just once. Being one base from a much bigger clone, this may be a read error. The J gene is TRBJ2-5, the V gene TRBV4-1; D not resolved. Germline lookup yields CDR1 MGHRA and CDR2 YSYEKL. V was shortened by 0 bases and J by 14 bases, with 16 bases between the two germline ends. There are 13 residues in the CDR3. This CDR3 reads CASSQDLPRETYF. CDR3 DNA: TGCGCCAGCAGCCAAGATCTCCCCCGAGAAACCTACTTC.

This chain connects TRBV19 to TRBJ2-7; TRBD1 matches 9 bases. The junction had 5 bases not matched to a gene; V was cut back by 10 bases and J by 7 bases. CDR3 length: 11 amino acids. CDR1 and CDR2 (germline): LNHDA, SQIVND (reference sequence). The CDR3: CATRQGGEQYF. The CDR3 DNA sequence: TGTGCCACCAGACAGGGGGGAGAGCAGTACTTC.

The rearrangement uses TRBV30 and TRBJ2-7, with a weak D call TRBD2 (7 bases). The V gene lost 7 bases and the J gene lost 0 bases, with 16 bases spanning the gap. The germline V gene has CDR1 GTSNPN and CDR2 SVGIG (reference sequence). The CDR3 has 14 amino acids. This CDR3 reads CALEGGGSSYEQYF. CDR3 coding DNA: TGTGCCTTGGAAGGGGGGGGCTCCTCCTACGAGCAGTACTTC.

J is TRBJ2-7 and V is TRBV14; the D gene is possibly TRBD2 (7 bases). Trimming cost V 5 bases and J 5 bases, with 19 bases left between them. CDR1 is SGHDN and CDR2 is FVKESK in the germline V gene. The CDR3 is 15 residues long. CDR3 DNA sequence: TGTGCCAGCAGCTCCTATCGGGGGGCGCTCAACGAGCAGTACTTC. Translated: CASSSYRGALNEQYF.

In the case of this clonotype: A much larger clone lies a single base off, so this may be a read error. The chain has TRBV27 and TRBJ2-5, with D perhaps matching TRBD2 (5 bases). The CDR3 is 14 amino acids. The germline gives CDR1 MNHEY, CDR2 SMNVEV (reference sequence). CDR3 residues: CASSLWAGGETKYF. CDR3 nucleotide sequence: TGTGCCAGCAGTTTATGGGCGGGTGGAGAGACCAAGTACTTC.

The CDR3 region is CSVEFLGQGENYGYTF. CDR3 sequence (DNA): TGCAGCGTTGAGTTCCTGGGACAGGGGGAAAACTATGGCTACACCTTC. J is TRBJ1-2 and V is TRBV29-1, with 11 bases fitting TRBD1. Germline loops: CDR1 SQVTM, CDR2 ANQGSEA. There are 16 residues in the CDR3. The V and J ends lost 3 bases and 2 bases, in that order; junction bases with no gene match: 8.

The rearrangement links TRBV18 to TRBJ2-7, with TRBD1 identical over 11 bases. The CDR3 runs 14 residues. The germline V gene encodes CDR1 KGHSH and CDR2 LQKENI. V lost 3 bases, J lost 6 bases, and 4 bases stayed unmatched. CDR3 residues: CASSPLGTGGEQYF. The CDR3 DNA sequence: TGTGCCAGCTCACCGCTGGGGACAGGGGGCGAGCAGTACTTC. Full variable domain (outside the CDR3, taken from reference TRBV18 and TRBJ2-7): NAGVMQNPRHLVRRRGQEARLRCSPMKGHSHVYWYRQLPEEGLKFMVYLQKENIIDESGMPKERFSAEFPKEGPSILRIQQVVRGDSAAYFCASSPLGTGGEQYFGPGTRLTVT.

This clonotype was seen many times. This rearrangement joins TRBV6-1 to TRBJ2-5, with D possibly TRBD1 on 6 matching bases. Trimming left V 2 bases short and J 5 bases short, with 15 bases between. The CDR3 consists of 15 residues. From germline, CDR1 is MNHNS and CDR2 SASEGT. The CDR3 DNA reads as TGTGCCAGCAGTGAACTCCGGGACATCATTGAGACCCAGTACTTC. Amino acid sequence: CASSELRDIIETQYF.

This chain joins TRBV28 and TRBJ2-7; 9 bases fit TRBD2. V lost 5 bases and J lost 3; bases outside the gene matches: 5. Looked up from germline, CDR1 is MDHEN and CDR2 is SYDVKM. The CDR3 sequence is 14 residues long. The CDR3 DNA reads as TGTGCCAGCAGTCCAGCGGGGGGAAACTACGAGCAGTACTTC. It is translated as CASSPAGGNYEQYF.

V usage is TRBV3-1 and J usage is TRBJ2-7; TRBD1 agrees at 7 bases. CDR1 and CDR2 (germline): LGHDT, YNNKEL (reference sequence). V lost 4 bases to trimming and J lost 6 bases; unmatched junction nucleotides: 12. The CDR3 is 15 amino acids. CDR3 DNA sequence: TGTGCCAGCAGCCCGCTCAGACAGGGATCGGCCGAGCAGTACTTC. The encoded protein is CASSPLRQGSAEQYF.